Presented here are 18 T cell receptor beta chains from one specimen sequenced in a study of T cell responses to AZD1222 COVID-19 vaccine. The data were produced by immunoSEQ multiplex PCR, yet TCRdb's version contains in-frame clones alone and is incomplete. The data contain roughly 120,000 clones, about 91% of them singletons. The sample consisted of peripheral blood, taken on day 0 of AZD1222 vaccination. These receptors were obtained from an adult in good health.

The CDR3 nucleotides are TGTGCCAGCAGCTTATCGGGGGGTCCCTACGAGCAGTACTTC. Translating gives CASSLSGGPYEQYF. This chain connects TRBV7-3 to TRBJ2-7; 7 nucleotides agree with TRBD2. V lost 2 bases, J lost 2 bases, and 3 bases stayed unmatched. Germline V gene data show CDR1 as SGHTA and CDR2 as FQGTGA. CDR3 size: 14 residues.

V gene TRBV4-1 combines with J gene TRBJ1-2; tentatively, D is TRBD1 (5 bases). In germline, CDR1 is MGHRA, CDR2 YSYEKL. With 0 bases removed from V and 7 bases from J, the gap between germline ends came to 15 bases. The CDR3 covers 15 residues. CDR3 amino acids: CASSQDTQGGSGYTF. CDR3 in DNA: TGCGCCAGCAGCCAAGATACTCAGGGCGGCAGTGGCTACACCTTC.

The chain combines TRBV2 with TRBJ1-1; 7 bases are a match to TRBD1. Germline assignment: CDR1 SNHLY and CDR2 FYNNEI. CDR3 length: 13 residues. Trimming removed 5 bases from V and 4 bases from J; junction bases left unmatched: 4. The CDR3 nucleotides read TGTGCCAGCAGTCAGACAGGGATCACTGAAGCTTTCTTT. It is translated as CASSQTGITEAFF.

The CDR3 loop reads CASSLDMGRGGAFF. The CDR3 nucleotides read TGTGCCAGCAGCTTAGATATGGGCAGGGGGGGAGCTTTCTTT. The chain joins TRBV7-2 to TRBJ1-1; 7 bases agree with TRBD1. The CDR3 extends over 14 amino acids. CDR1 and CDR2 from the germline V gene are SGHTA and FQGNSA. V trimming: 1 base; J trimming: 10 bases; junction bases outside the gene matches: 9. The whole variable domain, remainder taken from reference TRBV7-2 and TRBJ1-1, is GAGVSQSPSNKVTEKGKDVELRCDPISGHTALYWYRQSLGQGLEFLIYFQGNSAPDKSGLPSDRFSAERTGGSVSTLTIQRTQQEDSAVYLCASSLDMGRGGAFFGQGTRLTVV.

The chain carries TRBV6-2 or TRBV6-3 and TRBJ2-7, with 8 nucleotides matching TRBD1. The CDR3 loop spans 13 amino acids. From germline, CDR1 is MNHEY and CDR2 SVGEGT. The J segment lost 4 bases and the V segment lost 6 bases, leaving 5 bases of the junction unmatched. CDR3 DNA sequence: TGTGCCAGCAGCCGGGACAGGAGGTACGAGCAGTACTTC. Protein: CASSRDRRYEQYF.

This chain uses TRBV7-6 with TRBJ1-3, with 9 bases fitting TRBD1. This CDR3 is 16 amino acids long. Germline CDR1 reads SGHVS; CDR2 reads FNYEAQ. Unmatched junction bases numbered 6, after V lost 5 bases and J lost 1 base. In nucleotides, the CDR3 is TGTGCCAGCAGCCCGGACAGGGGCGCATCTGGAAACACCATATATTTT. Amino acids: CASSPDRGASGNTIYF.

This chain uses TRBV27 with TRBJ1-1; perhaps TRBD1 as D (5 bases). Trimming left V 2 bases short and J 5 bases short, with 24 bases between. The CDR3 has 18 amino acids. Per the germline V gene, CDR1 is MNHEY and CDR2 is SMNVEV (reference sequence). CDR3 in DNA: TGTGCCAGCAGTTTAGTATCTGGGGCTACGCTCCTGAGGACTGAAGCTTTCTTT. It is translated as CASSLVSGATLLRTEAFF.

In its sample, this clone was seen once. The genes are TRBV9 and TRBJ2-3; D uncertain. V was trimmed by 3 bases and J by 0 bases, leaving 11 bases between them. Germline values: CDR1 SGDLS, CDR2 YYNGEE. CDR3 length equals 15 residues. CDR3: CASSDRAASTDTQYF. The CDR3 nucleotides read TGTGCCAGCAGCGACAGAGCTGCTAGCACAGATACGCAGTATTTT.

V and J are TRBV18 and TRBJ1-4, with D maybe TRBD1 (5 bases). This CDR3 comprises 14 residues. Germline CDR1 KGHSH, CDR2 LQKENI. Trimming shortened V by 3 bases and J by 6 bases, and 11 bases separated the two germline ends. CDR3: CASSPFGRDEKLFF. DNA for the CDR3: TGTGCCAGCTCACCTTTTGGCAGGGATGAAAAACTGTTTTTT.

This chain uses TRBV4-2 with TRBJ2-2, with a tentative D call TRBD2 (5 bases). Trimming shortened V by 0 bases and J by 3 bases, and 11 bases separated the two germline ends. The CDR3 sequence is 16 residues long. Germline lookup yields CDR1 LGHNA and CDR2 YNFKEQ. CDR3 DNA: TGTGCCAGCAGCCAAGACGCTAGCTTGCACACCGGGGAGCTGTTTTTT. Translation: CASSQDASLHTGELFF.

This chain joins TRBV6-2 or TRBV6-3 and TRBJ1-5; D is possibly TRBD1 (5 bases). This CDR3 is 14 amino acids long. Between the trimmed V and J ends, which lost 3 bases and 0 bases, there was a span of 6 bases. The germline CDR1 and CDR2 sequences are MNHEY and SVGEGT. The CDR3 DNA follows: TGTGCCAGCAGTTATCAGGGTAGCAATCAGCCCCAGCATTTT. Its protein product is CASSYQGSNQPQHF.

CDR3 bases: TGTGCCAGCAGTTACAGGACTAGCGGGGTCAGCGAGCAGTACTTC. It is translated as CASSYRTSGVSEQYF. V is TRBV6-2 or TRBV6-3 and J is TRBJ2-7; 12 bases align to TRBD2. Germline assignment: CDR1 MNHEY and CDR2 SVGEGT. The length of the CDR3 is 15 residues. J was trimmed by 6 bases and V by 2 bases; bases with no gene match: 5.

The chain recombines TRBV4-2 with TRBJ1-2; TRBD1 matches at 7 bases. The junction had 9 bases not matched to a gene; V was cut back by 0 bases and J by 5 bases. Germline CDR1 is LGHNA and CDR2 is YNFKEQ. The CDR3 is 16 residues long. CDR3 sequence reads: CASSQDRQGSPYGYTF. In DNA, the CDR3 is TGTGCCAGCAGCCAAGATCGACAGGGTAGTCCGTATGGCTACACCTTC.

The rearrangement uses TRBV28 and TRBJ2-7; the D call may be TRBD1 or TRBD2 (5 bases each). Germline V CDR1 and CDR2: MDHEN, SYDVKM. CDR3 length: 13 residues. V was pared by 6 bases and J by 3 bases, with 12 bases between. The CDR3 DNA follows: TGTGCCAGCAGCGGGGCCTTCGGCTACGAGCAGTACTTC. Its protein is CASSGAFGYEQYF.

The chain links TRBV19 to TRBJ1-5; tentative D call: TRBD1 (6 bases). Germline-derived CDR1 and CDR2 are LNHDA and SQIVND (reference sequence). Trimming removed 3 bases from V and 6 bases from J, with 15 bases in between. The CDR3 is 15 residues long. DNA of the CDR3: TGTGCCAGTAGTATTGGCAGGGGAAGTGGTCAGCCCCAGCATTTT. Its translation: CASSIGRGSGQPQHF.

The J gene is TRBJ1-3, the V gene TRBV28; D remains unclear. The CDR3 runs to 15 residues. Germline V CDR1 and CDR2: MDHEN, SYDVKM. V was pared by 6 bases and J by 1 base, with 13 bases between. The DNA for the CDR3 is TGTGCCAGCAGCCAGTTGGGTGGGTCTGGAAACACCATATATTTT. As protein: CASSQLGGSGNTIYF.

This clone was seen more than once but under ten times. V gene TRBV18 combines with J gene TRBJ2-2, with 7 bases aligning to TRBD1. The ends lost 1 base at V and 6 bases at J; junction bases unmatched: 2. Germline V gives CDR1 KGHSH, CDR2 LQKENI. The CDR3 consists of 14 residues. CDR3 in amino acids: CASSPQTGPGELFF. CDR3 nucleotide sequence: TGTGCCAGCTCACCACAGACAGGGCCCGGGGAGCTGTTTTTT.

V is TRBV11-2 and J is TRBJ2-7; possibly TRBD1 or TRBD2 for D (7 bases each). Trimming left V 5 bases short and J 7 bases short, with 18 bases between. The CDR3 runs to 14 residues. Germline V lookup: CDR1 SGHAT, CDR2 FQNNGV. CDR3 bases: TGTGCCAGCAGCCGGGAGCGGGACAGAAGAGAGCAGTACTTC. Protein: CASSRERDRREQYF.